These 13 T cell receptor beta chains were all obtained from the same sample, sequenced in a study of cytomegalovirus exposure and HLA in healthy donors. The PCR was carried out with 60 Vbeta primers and 13 Jbeta primers. Sequencing used immunoSEQ multiplex PCR; TCRdb keeps in-frame clones, though not all of them. The repertoire includes some 190,000 clones, about 82% of them detected once, and 2% to 3% sits in the top ten. Sequencing was done on a sample of PBMCs. Source of these receptors: a male donor in good health and CMV-seronegative.

The rearrangement links TRBV5-1 to TRBJ1-2, with TRBD1 as a possible D gene (6 bases). V dropped 0 bases and J dropped 3 bases, with 12 bases sitting between them. The CDR3 covers 15 residues. Germline loops: CDR1 SGHRS, CDR2 YFSETQ. CDR3 loop: CASSLGTGRHYGYTF. Here the CDR3 DNA reads TGCGCCAGCAGCTTGGGTACAGGGAGACACTATGGCTACACCTTC.

The rearrangement links TRBV28 to TRBJ2-7; 9 positions match TRBD1. The V and J ends lost 3 bases and 4 bases, in that order; junction bases with no gene match: 4. CDR1 MDHEN and CDR2 SYDVKM come from the germline V gene. This CDR3 region has 14 residues. The CDR3 nucleotides are TGTGCCAGCAGTTTGGACAGGGGTAGGTACGAGCAGTACTTC. It codes for CASSLDRGRYEQYF.

The chain couples TRBV6-5 to TRBJ1-1; weak D call: TRBD1 (5 bases). Germline assignment: CDR1 MNHEY and CDR2 SVGAGI. The CDR3 is 15 amino acids. Trimming left V 5 bases short and J 1 base short, with 14 bases between. The CDR3 DNA follows: TGTGCCAGCAGTACACGACAGATAAAGAACACTGAAGCTTTCTTT. This encodes CASSTRQIKNTEAFF.

The chain employs TRBV7-9 and TRBJ2-3, with TRBD1 matching over 8 bases. This CDR3 region has 16 residues. Trimming at V came to 4 bases and at J to 5 bases, leaving 11 bases not matched to a gene. CDR1 and CDR2 from the germline V gene are SEHNR and FQNEAQ (reference sequence). The CDR3 coding sequence is TGTGCCAGCAGCTGGGGAGACAGGGGCGATATAGATACGCAGTATTTT. Protein sequence: CASSWGDRGDIDTQYF.

The chain couples TRBV19 to TRBJ2-7, with 7 bases matching TRBD2. Germline CDR1 LNHDA, CDR2 SQIVND (reference sequence). The CDR3 has 14 residues. J lost 6 bases, V lost 6 bases, and 11 bases had no gene match. The CDR3 region has the DNA TGTGCCAGTAGCGGGGCGGGGGTCGCTCTCGAGCAGTACTTC. Translating gives CASSGAGVALEQYF.

This clone was detected only once. The V and J genes are TRBV30 and TRBJ1-1, with 7 bases fitting TRBD1. Trimming took 3 bases from V and 6 from J; bases not matched to a gene: 7. Germline V gene data show CDR1 as GTSNPN and CDR2 as SVGIG (reference sequence). This CDR3 is built from 13 residues. The CDR3 coding sequence is TGTGCCTGGAGGAAGGGGGCCACCCCTGAAGCTTTCTTT. Its protein is CAWRKGATPEAFF.

The gene calls are TRBV4-2 and TRBJ2-7, with 8 bases lining up with TRBD1. Germline CDR1 is LGHNA and CDR2 is YNFKEQ. Losses at the gene ends were 7 bases for V and 3 bases for J; bases not matched to a gene: 11. The CDR3 is 15 amino acids. CDR3 sequence (DNA): TGTGCCAGCACCCAGGTAAACAGGGGGGACTACGAGCAGTACTTC. Residues: CASTQVNRGDYEQYF.

This chain uses TRBV5-6 with TRBJ2-3; 7 bases line up with TRBD2. V shed 4 bases, J shed 6 bases, and the junction held 11 bases outside the gene matches. The CDR3 runs to 15 residues. Germline V CDR1 and CDR2: SGHDT, YYEEEE. CDR3 residues: CASSPGLVGLDTQYF. CDR3 in DNA: TGTGCCAGCAGCCCAGGACTAGTAGGGCTCGATACGCAGTATTTT.

The chain couples TRBV4-3 to TRBJ2-1, with 7 bases that match TRBD1. The V segment lost 0 bases and the J segment 6 bases; nucleotides outside the gene matches: 8. CDR1 and CDR2 from the germline V gene are LGHNA and YSLEER. The CDR3 sequence is 16 residues long. This CDR3 reads CASSQDGQVWTNEQFF. DNA for the CDR3: TGCGCCAGCAGCCAAGATGGACAGGTTTGGACCAATGAGCAGTTCTTC.

The J gene is TRBJ2-3, the V gene TRBV2, with TRBD2 matching over 11 bases. Losses at the gene ends were 6 bases for V and 5 bases for J; bases not matched to a gene: 7. This CDR3 is built from 15 residues. CDR1 is SNHLY, CDR2 FYNNEI, per germline. CDR3 amino acids: CASRTLAGALDTQYF. CDR3 nucleotides: TGTGCCAGCAGGACACTAGCGGGGGCTTTAGATACGCAGTATTTT.

Points on this clone: Other DNA sequences of this sample code for an identical CDR3. The chain uses TRBV5-1 and TRBJ2-5; 9 positions match TRBD2. In germline, CDR1 is SGHRS, CDR2 YFSETQ. The CDR3 contains 14 residues. The V segment lost 0 bases and the J segment 5 bases; nucleotides outside the gene matches: 2. CDR3 nucleotides: TGCGCCAGCAGCTTGGGCGGGAGGGCCGAGACCCAGTACTTC. Its protein product is CASSLGGRAETQYF.

The CDR3 bases are TGCGCCAGCAGCTTAACGGGGGTAGGAAACACCATATATTTT. This gives the protein CASSLTGVGNTIYF. V gene TRBV5-1 combines with J gene TRBJ1-3, with D perhaps matching TRBD1 (5 bases). The CDR3 is 14 amino acids. The V and J ends lost 2 bases and 4 bases respectively, with 10 bases between them. Germline assignment: CDR1 SGHRS and CDR2 YFSETQ.

The genes are TRBV28 and TRBJ1-4, with D unresolved. The CDR3 is 16 amino acids. The V end was cut by 5 bases, the J end by 8 bases, with 21 bases between. CDR1 is MDHEN, CDR2 SYDVKM, per germline. As DNA, the CDR3 is TGTGCCAGCAGTACTCCCCGAGGGCCTTCGAGAGAAAAACTGTTTTTT. Its protein is CASSTPRGPSREKLFF.